One sample yielded the 10 T cell receptor beta chains listed below, sequenced in a study of T cell changes during pregnancy in multiple sclerosis. The assay was immunoSEQ multiplex PCR, and TCRdb's table has in-frame clones only and misses some. The data show 12,000 or so clones, with about 86% seen just once and roughly 15% held by the top ten. The material sequenced was CD8+ T cells from peripheral blood mononuclear cells, taken in the second trimester of pregnancy. These receptors were obtained from a female donor in good health, enrolled as a control in a pregnancy study.

Relative to its sample, this clone is medium-sized. The chain has TRBV27 and TRBJ1-4, with 9 bases aligning to TRBD1. Germline V gene sequence: CDR1 MNHEY, CDR2 SMNVEV (reference sequence). The CDR3 is 15 amino acids. The V segment lost 5 bases and the J segment 8 bases; nucleotides outside the gene matches: 9. The CDR3: CASSPTQGALEKLFF. In DNA, the CDR3 is TGTGCCAGCAGTCCCACACAGGGGGCGCTGGAAAAACTGTTTTTT.

V usage is TRBV6-1 and J usage is TRBJ2-1; D possibly corresponds to TRBD1 (6 bases). V was shortened by 4 bases and J by 7 bases, with 14 bases between the two germline ends. Germline V lookup: CDR1 MNHNS, CDR2 SASEGT. The CDR3 length is 14 residues. This CDR3 reads CASSGLGASNEQFF. In nucleotides, the CDR3 is TGTGCCAGCAGTGGTCTGGGGGCGAGTAATGAGCAGTTCTTC.

The chain employs TRBV7-9 and TRBJ2-1; possibly TRBD2 for D (5 bases). The CDR3 spans 13 residues. CDR1 SEHNR and CDR2 FQNEAQ come from the germline V gene (reference sequence). The V end lost 8 bases, the J end lost 7 bases, and 15 bases lay between the germline ends. The CDR3 DNA sequence: TGTGCCAGCTGGTTGGTCGGGGAAAATGAGCAGTTCTTC. It translates to CASWLVGENEQFF.

The chain carries TRBV7-9 and TRBJ1-4; 9 bases map to TRBD1. The CDR3 is made up of 17 amino acids. The trim removed 0 bases at V and 0 bases at J, leaving 2 bases unmatched. Germline assignment: CDR1 SEHNR and CDR2 FQNEAQ (reference sequence). The CDR3 sequence: CASSLAGQGTTNEKLFF. In DNA form, the CDR3 reads TGTGCCAGCAGCTTAGCGGGACAGGGAACAACTAATGAAAAACTGTTTTTT.

This chain joins TRBV15 and TRBJ1-2; no clear D gene. V lost 0 bases to trimming and J lost 6 bases, with 20 bases between them. CDR1 LNHNV and CDR2 YYDKDF come from the germline V gene (reference sequence). The CDR3 totals 17 residues. The CDR3 reads CATSRDLGEALVNGYTF. The CDR3 nucleotides are TGTGCCACCAGCAGAGATTTAGGAGAGGCGCTGGTGAATGGCTACACCTTC.

This clone occurred a few times. This chain links TRBV27 with TRBJ2-1; 8 positions agree with TRBD2. CDR1 is MNHEY, CDR2 SMNVEV, per germline (reference sequence). This CDR3 contains 14 residues. Losses at the gene ends were 3 bases for V and 6 bases for J; bases not matched to a gene: 4. This CDR3 is CASSFGSGVNEQFF. As DNA, the CDR3 is TGTGCCAGCAGTTTCGGTAGCGGGGTCAATGAGCAGTTCTTC.

The chain links TRBV7-9 to TRBJ2-7, with 13 bases identical to TRBD2. V lost 1 base, J lost 7 bases, and 1 base stayed unmatched. The CDR3 consists of 14 residues. Germline CDR1 SEHNR, CDR2 FQNEAQ (reference sequence). The CDR3 loop reads CASSLGGLAGEQYF. The CDR3 nucleotides read TGTGCCAGCAGCTTAGGGGGACTAGCGGGGGAGCAGTACTTC.

The rearrangement joins TRBV11-3 to TRBJ1-1; 7 nucleotides align to TRBD1. Per germline, CDR1 SGHNT and CDR2 YENEEA. After removal of 5 bases from V and 7 bases from J, the junction contained 13 bases not matched to a gene. The CDR3 length is 15 residues. The CDR3 here is CASSQPYTGTDEAFF. The CDR3 coding sequence is TGTGCCAGCAGCCAACCCTATACCGGGACAGATGAAGCTTTCTTT.

The V call is TRBV7-9, the J call TRBJ2-7, with 13 bases fitting TRBD2. V lost 4 bases and J lost 5; bases outside the gene matches: 8. The CDR3 totals 16 residues. Germline values: CDR1 SEHNR, CDR2 FQNEAQ (reference sequence). This CDR3 is CASSSGLAGPFDEQYF. Here the CDR3 DNA reads TGTGCCAGCAGCTCGGGACTAGCGGGACCGTTCGACGAGCAGTACTTC.

The V gene is TRBV29-1, the J gene TRBJ2-1; 9 bases are a match to TRBD2. Germline CDR1 reads SQVTM; CDR2 reads ANQGSEA. J gave up 2 bases and V 6 bases, and 8 bases lay outside the gene matches. The CDR3 is 15 residues long. The CDR3 region has the DNA TGCAGCGTAGAACCGGGACTAGCAGCCTACAATGAGCAGTTCTTC. Its translation is CSVEPGLAAYNEQFF.